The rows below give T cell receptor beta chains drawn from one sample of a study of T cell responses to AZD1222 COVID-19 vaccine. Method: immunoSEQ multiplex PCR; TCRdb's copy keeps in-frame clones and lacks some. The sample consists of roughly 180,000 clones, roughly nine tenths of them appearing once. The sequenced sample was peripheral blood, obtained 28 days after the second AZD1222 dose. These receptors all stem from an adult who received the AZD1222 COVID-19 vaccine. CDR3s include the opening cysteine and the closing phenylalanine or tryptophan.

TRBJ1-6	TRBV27	CASSSSGLTPLHF
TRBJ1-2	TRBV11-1	CASSPVRPPYGYTF
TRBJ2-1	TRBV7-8	CASSRTGGRYNEQFF
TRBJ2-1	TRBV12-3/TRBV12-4	CASSKGGHEQFF
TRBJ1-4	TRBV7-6	CASSLFSRGGNEKLFF
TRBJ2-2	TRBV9	CASSVGGKNTGELFF
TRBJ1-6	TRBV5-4	CASSPLGQGNNSPLHF
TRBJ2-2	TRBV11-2	CASSLALGNTGELFF
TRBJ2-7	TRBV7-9	CASSSVHSGTYEQYF
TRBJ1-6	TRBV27	CASTGQMWGSPLHF
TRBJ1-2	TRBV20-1	CSAPRWGGYTF
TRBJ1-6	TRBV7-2	CASSLAVNSPLHF
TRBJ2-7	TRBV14	CASSQVVGGEQYF
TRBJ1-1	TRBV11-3	CASSPWDSKNTEAFF
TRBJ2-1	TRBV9	CASSVVEGHHYNEQFF
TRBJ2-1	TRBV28	CASSLVGTGTYNEQFF
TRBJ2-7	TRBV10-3	CAIRLGSGTGTSYEQYF
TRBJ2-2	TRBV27	CASSYQTGTGDSWELFF
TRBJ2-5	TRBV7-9	CASSLRLAEETQYF
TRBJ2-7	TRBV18	CASSPKPREGGYEQYF
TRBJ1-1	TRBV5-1	CASSPSAALNTEAFF
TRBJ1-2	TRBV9	CASSAGQGDGYTF
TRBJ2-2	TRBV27	CASSLTTGELFF
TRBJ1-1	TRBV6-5	CASRKTGKGTEAFF
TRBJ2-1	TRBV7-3	CASSPSGGSYNEQFF
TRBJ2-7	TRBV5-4	CASSLGSGREIYEQYF
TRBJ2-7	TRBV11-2	CASSLVGIVVLSYEQYF